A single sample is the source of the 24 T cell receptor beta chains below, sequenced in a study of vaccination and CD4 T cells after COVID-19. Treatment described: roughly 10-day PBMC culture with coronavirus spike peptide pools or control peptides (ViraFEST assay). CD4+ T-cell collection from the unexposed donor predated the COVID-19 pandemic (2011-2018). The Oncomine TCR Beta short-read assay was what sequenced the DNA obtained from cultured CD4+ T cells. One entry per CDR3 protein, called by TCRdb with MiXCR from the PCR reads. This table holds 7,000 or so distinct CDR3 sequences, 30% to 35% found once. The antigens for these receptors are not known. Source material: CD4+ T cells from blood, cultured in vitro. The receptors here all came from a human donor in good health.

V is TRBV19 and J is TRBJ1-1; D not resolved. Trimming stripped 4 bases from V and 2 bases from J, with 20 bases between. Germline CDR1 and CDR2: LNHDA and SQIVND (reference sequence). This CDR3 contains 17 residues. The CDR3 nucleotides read TGTGCCAGTAGTAGAGGCGGTCGGGGAAGGCGTAACACTGAAGCTTTCTTT. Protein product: CASSRGGRGRRNTEAFF.

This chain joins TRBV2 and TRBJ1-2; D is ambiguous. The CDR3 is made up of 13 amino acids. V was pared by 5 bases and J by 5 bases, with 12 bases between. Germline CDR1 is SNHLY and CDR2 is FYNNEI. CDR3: CASSTLIEYGYTF. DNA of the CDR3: TGTGCCAGCAGTACCCTGATAGAGTATGGCTACACCTTC.

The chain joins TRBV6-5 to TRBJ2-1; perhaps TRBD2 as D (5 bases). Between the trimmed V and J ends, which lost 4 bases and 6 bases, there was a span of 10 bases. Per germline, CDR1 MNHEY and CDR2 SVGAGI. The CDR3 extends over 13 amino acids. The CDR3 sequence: CASSSGSFNEQFF. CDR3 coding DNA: TGTGCCAGCAGTTCTGGGAGTTTCAATGAGCAGTTCTTC.

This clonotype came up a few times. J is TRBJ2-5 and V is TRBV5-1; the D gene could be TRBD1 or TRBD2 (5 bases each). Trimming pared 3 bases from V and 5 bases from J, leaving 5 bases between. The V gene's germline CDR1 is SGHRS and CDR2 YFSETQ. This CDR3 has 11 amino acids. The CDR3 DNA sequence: TGCGCCAGCAGCTGGGGGGAGACCCAGTACTTC. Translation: CASSWGETQYF.

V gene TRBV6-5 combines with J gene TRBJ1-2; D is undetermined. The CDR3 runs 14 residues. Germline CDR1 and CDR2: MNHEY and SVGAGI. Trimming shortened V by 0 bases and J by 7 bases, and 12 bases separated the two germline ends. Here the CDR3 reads CASSYSSGASGYTF. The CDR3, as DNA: TGTGCCAGCAGTTACTCGTCAGGAGCCAGTGGCTACACCTTC.

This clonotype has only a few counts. The CDR3 is CASSYSLGFETQYF. CDR3 in DNA: TGTGCCAGCAGTTACTCGCTGGGGTTTGAGACCCAGTACTTC. The rearrangement links TRBV6-5 to TRBJ2-5; D unresolved. The length of the CDR3 is 14 residues. Germline CDR1 is MNHEY and CDR2 is SVGAGI. The germline V and J ends were trimmed by 0 bases and 5 bases, with 10 bases remaining between them.

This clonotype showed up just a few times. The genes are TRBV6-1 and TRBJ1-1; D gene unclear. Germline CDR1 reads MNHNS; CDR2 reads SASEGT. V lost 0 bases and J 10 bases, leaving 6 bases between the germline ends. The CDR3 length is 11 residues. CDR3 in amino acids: CASSEALGAFF. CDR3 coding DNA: TGTGCCAGCAGTGAAGCGCTGGGAGCTTTCTTT.

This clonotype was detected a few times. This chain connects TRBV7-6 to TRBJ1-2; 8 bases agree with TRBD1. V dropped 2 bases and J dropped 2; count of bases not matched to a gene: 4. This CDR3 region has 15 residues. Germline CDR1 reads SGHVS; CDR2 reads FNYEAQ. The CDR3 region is CASSLRQGKNYGYTF. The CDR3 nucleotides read TGTGCCAGCAGCTTAAGACAGGGGAAAAACTATGGCTACACCTTC.

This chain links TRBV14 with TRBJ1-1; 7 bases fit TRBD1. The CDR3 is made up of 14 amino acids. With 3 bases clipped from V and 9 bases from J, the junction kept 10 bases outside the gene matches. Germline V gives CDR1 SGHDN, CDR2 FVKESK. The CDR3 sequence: CASSHVGGTAKAFF. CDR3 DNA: TGTGCCAGCAGCCATGTAGGGGGGACAGCGAAAGCTTTCTTT.

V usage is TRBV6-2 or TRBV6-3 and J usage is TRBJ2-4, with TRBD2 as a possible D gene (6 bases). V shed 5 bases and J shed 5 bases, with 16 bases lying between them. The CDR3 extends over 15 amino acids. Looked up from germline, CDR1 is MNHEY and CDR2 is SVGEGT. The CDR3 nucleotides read TGTGCCAGCAGTCCCTCGGGACTGGAGCAAAACATTCAGTACTTC. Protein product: CASSPSGLEQNIQYF.

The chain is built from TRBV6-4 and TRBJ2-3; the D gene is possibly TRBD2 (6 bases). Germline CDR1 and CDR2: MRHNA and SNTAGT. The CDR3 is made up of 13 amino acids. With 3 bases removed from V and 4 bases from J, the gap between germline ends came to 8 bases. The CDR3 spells CASSEGEADTQYF. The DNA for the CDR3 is TGTGCCAGCAGTGAAGGGGAGGCAGATACGCAGTATTTT.

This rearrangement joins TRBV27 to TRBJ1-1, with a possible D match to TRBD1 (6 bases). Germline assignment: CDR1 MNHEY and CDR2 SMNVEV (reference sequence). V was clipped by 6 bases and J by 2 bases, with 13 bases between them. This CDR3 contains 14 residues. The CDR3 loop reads CASSWDIRNTEAFF. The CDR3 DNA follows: TGTGCCAGCAGCTGGGACATCCGAAACACTGAAGCTTTCTTT.

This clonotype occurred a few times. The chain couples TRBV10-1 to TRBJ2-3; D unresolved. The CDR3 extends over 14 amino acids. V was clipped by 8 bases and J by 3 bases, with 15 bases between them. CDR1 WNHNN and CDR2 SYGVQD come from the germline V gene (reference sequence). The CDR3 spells CASFLRRSTDTQYF. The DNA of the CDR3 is TGCGCCAGCTTCTTGAGAAGAAGTACAGATACGCAGTATTTT.

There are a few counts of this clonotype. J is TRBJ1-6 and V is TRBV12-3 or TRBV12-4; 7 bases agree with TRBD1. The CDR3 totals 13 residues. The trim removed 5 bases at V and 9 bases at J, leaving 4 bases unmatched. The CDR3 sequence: CASSDNRGSPLHF. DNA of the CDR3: TGTGCCAGCAGTGATAACAGGGGTTCACCCCTCCACTTT.

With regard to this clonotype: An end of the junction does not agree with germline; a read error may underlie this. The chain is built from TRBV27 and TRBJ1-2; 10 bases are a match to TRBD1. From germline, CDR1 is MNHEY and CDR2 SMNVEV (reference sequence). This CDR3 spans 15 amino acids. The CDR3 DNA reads TGTGCCAGCAGTTTACTGGGACAGGGGAACTATGGCTATACCTTC. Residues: CASSLLGQGNYGYTF.

CDR3 residues: CSARSQVDQPQHF. The DNA of the CDR3 is TGCAGTGCTAGAAGCCAGGTTGATCAGCCCCAGCATTTT. J is TRBJ1-5 and V is TRBV20-1; D is undetermined. V dropped 2 bases and J dropped 5 bases, with 10 bases sitting between them. The germline CDR1 and CDR2 sequences are DFQATT and SNEGSKA (reference sequence). The CDR3 is made up of 13 amino acids.

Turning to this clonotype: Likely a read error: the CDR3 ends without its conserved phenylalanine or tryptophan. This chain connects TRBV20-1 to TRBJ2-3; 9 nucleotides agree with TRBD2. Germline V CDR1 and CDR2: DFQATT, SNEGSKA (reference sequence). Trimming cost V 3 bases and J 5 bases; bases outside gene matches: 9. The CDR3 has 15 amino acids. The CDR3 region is CSARRGGGGVDTQYC. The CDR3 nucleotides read TGCAGTGCTAGGCGGGGCGGGGGGGGTGTAGATACGCAGTATTGT.

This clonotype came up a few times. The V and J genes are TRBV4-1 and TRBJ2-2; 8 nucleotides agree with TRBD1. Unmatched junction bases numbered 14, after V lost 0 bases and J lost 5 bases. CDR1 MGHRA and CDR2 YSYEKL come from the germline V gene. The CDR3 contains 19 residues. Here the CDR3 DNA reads TGCGCCAGCAGCCAAGAGGGATGGCGGGACAGGTCAACGACCGGGGAGCTGTTTTTT. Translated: CASSQEGWRDRSTTGELFF.

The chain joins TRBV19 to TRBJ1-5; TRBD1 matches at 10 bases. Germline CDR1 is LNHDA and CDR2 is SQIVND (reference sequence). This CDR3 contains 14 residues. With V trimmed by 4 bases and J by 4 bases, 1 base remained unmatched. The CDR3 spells CASSRGQGNQPQHF. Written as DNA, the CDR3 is TGTGCCAGTAGTAGGGGACAGGGGAATCAGCCCCAGCATTTT.

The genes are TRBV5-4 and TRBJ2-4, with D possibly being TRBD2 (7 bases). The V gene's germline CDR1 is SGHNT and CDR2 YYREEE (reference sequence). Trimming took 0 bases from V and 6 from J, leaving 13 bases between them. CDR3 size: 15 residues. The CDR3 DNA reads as TGTGCCAGCAGCTTGGATGGGGGGGCCTTAAACATTCAGTACTTC. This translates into CASSLDGGALNIQYF.

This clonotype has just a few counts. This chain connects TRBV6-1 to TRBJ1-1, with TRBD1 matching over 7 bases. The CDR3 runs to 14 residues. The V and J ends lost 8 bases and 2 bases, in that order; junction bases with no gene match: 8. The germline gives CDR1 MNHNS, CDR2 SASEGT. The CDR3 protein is CASRYRDRNTEAFF. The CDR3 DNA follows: TGTGCCAGCCGCTACAGGGACAGAAACACTGAAGCTTTCTTT.

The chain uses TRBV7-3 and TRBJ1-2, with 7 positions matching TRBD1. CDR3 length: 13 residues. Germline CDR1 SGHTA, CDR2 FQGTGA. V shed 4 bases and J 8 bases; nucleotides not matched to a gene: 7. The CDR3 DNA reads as TGTGCCAGCAGCTCCGGGACAGTATACGGCTACACCTTC. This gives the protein CASSSGTVYGYTF.

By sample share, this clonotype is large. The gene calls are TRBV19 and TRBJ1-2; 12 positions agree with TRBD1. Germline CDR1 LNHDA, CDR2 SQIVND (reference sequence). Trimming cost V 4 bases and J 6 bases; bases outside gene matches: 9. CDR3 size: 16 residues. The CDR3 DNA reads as TGTGCCAGTAGTAGGGGACGGGACAGGGGGCAAGATGGCTACACCTTC. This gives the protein CASSRGRDRGQDGYTF.

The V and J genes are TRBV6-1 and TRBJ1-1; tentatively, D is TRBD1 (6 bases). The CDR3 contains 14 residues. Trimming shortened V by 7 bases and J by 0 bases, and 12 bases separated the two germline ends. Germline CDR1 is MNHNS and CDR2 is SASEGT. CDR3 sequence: CASKKGDVNTEAFF. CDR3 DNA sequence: TGTGCCAGCAAAAAGGGGGACGTGAACACTGAAGCTTTCTTT.